This entry is about one TCR beta chain. The data were obtained in a study of blood T cell repertoires in COVID-19. Study-wide context: PBMCs, B-cell-depleted T cells, or T cells were the source of the cDNA or gDNA that made up the material.

Libraries were prepared by immunoSEQ multiplex PCR; TCRdb keeps only in-frame clonotypes and omits some of them. The sample carries roughly 290,000 clones, more than 75% recorded once. Germline CDR1 is LNHDA and CDR2 is SQIVND (reference sequence). Trimming took off 1 base at V and 5 bases at J, with 11 bases between the two ends. CDR3 size: 14 residues. The chain links TRBV19 to TRBJ1-1; the D gene is possibly TRBD1 (5 bases). The sequenced material came from peripheral blood. This clonotype was obtained from a woman aged 30 to 39 who had recovered from COVID-19. The DNA of the CDR3 is TGTGCCAGTAGTATAGTGGGGGGTAGGACTGAAGCTTTCTTT. Its protein is CASSIVGGRTEAFF.